Listed here are 5 T cell receptor beta chains from one sample, sequenced in a study of T cells and Merkel cell carcinoma outcomes. Sequenced by immunoSEQ multiplex PCR; TCRdb stores in-frame clones only, minus some. This table holds 13,000 to 15,000 clones, roughly 92% found once. The sequenced sample was tumor tissue from Merkel cell carcinoma. The source is a human donor with Merkel cell carcinoma.

V is TRBV11-3 and J is TRBJ1-1; D remains ambiguous. The CDR3 runs to 13 residues. V was clipped by 2 bases and J by 1 base, with 5 bases between them. Germline-derived CDR1 and CDR2 are SGHNT and YENEEA. CDR3 region: CASSLRENTEAFF. CDR3 DNA sequence: TGTGCCAGCAGCTTACGGGAGAACACTGAAGCTTTCTTT.

The chain carries TRBV29-1 and TRBJ1-2; D might be TRBD1 (5 bases). The CDR3 totals 12 residues. The V and J ends lost 5 bases and 2 bases respectively, with 9 bases between them. Germline values: CDR1 SQVTM, CDR2 ANQGSEA. CDR3 loop: CSVFEGNYGYTF. DNA for the CDR3: TGCAGCGTTTTCGAGGGGAACTATGGCTACACCTTC.

A note on this clone: Its ends do not fully match the called genes, so a read error is possible. The chain links TRBV10-3 to TRBJ2-3; D unclear. Germline values: CDR1 ENHRY, CDR2 SYGVKD. This CDR3 has 12 residues. This CDR3 reads CAISEGSRRANF. The CDR3 DNA is TGTGCCATCAGTGAGGGTAGCAGAAGAGCCAATTTT.

This chain connects TRBV7-2 to TRBJ1-4; perhaps TRBD1 as D (6 bases). This CDR3 is 14 amino acids long. Trimming left V 1 base short and J 7 bases short, with 10 bases between. In germline, CDR1 is SGHTA, CDR2 FQGNSA. As DNA, the CDR3 is TGTGCCAGCAGCTTAGATCGCAGGGGTGAAAAACTGTTTTTT. This gives the protein CASSLDRRGEKLFF.

This sequence joins TRBV18 and TRBJ1-2; no clear D. Germline-derived CDR1 and CDR2 are KGHSH and LQKENI. Trimming removed 4 bases from V and 2 bases from J, with 8 bases in between. The CDR3 covers 13 residues. CDR3 DNA sequence: TGTGCCAGCTCACAGGGCAGGAACTATGGCTACACCTTC. Translated, it gives CASSQGRNYGYTF.